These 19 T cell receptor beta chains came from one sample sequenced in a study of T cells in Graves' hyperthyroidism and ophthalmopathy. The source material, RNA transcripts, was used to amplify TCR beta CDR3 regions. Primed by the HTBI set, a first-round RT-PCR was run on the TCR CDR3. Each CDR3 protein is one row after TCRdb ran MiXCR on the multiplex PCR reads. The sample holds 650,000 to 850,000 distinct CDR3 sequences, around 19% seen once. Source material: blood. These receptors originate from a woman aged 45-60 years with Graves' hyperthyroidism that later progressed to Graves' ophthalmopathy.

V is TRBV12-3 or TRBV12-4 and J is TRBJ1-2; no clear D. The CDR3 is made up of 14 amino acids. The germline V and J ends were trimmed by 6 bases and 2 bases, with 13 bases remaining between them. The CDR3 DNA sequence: TGTGCCAGCAGCCTGCGGGAATACAACTATGGCTACACCTTC. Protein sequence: CASSLREYNYGYTF.

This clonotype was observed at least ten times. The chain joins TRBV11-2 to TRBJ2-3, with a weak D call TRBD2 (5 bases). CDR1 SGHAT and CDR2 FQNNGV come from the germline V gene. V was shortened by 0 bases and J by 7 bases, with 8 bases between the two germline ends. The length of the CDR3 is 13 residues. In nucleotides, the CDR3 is TGTGCCAGCAGCTTAGACGGAGGAAATACGCAGTATTTT. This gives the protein CASSLDGGNTQYF.

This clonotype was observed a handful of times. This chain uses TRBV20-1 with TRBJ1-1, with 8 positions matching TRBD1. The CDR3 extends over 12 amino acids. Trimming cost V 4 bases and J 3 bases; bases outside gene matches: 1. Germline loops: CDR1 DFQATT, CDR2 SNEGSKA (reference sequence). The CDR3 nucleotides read TGCAGTGCTACGGACAGGGACACTGAAGCTTTCTTT. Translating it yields CSATDRDTEAFF.

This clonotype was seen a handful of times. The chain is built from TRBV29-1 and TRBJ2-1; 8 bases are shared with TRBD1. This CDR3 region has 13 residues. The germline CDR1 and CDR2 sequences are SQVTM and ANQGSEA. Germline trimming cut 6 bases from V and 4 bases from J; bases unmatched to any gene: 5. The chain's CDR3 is CSVIHRGYNEQFF. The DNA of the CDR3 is TGCAGCGTCATCCACAGGGGGTACAATGAGCAGTTCTTC.

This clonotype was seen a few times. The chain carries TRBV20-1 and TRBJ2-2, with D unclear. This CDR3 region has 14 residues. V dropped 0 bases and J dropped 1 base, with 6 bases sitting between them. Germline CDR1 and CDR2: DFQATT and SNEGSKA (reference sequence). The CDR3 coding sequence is TGCAGTGCTAGAGAAAGTCTGAACACCGGGGAGCTGTTTTTT. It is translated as CSARESLNTGELFF.

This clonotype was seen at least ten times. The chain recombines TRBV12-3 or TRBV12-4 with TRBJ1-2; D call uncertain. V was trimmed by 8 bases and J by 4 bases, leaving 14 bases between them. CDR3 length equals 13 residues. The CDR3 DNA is TGTGCCAGCGTCCGGATTGGAGGCTATGGCTACACCTTC. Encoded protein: CASVRIGGYGYTF.

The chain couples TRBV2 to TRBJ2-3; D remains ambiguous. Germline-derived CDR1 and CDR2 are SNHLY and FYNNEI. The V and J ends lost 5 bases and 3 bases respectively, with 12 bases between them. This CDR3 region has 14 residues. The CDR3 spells CASSPPQETDTQYF. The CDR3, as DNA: TGTGCCAGCAGTCCGCCTCAGGAAACAGATACGCAGTATTTT.

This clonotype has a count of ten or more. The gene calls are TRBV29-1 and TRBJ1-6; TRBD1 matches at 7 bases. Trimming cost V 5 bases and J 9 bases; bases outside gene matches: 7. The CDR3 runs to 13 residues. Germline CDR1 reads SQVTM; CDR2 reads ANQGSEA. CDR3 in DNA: TGCAGCGTTAGACAGGGATTGGGTTCACCCCTCCACTTT. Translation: CSVRQGLGSPLHF.

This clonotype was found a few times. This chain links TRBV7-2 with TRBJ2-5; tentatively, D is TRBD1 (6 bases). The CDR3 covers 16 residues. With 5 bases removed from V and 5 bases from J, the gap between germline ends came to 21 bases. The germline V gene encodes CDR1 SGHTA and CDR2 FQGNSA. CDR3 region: CASSPRGTSVRETQYF. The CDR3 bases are TGTGCCAGCAGCCCGAGGGGGACGTCCGTTCGTGAGACCCAGTACTTC.

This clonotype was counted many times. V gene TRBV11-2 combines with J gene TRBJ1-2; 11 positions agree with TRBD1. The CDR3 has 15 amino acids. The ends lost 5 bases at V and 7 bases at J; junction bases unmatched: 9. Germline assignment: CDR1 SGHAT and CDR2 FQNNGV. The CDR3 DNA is TGTGCCAGCAGCCCCGGTCAGGGACAGGGGGTTGGCTACACCTTC. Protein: CASSPGQGQGVGYTF.

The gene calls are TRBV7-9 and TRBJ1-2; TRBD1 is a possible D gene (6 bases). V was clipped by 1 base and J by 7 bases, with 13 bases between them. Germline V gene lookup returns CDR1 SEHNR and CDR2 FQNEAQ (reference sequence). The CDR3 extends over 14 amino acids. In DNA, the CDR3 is TGTGCCAGCAGCTTAGGGACAGTAAATCGTGGCTACACCTTC. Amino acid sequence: CASSLGTVNRGYTF.

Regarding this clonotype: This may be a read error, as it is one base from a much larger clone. CDR3 sequence reads: CATGPGRGNTEAFF. CDR3 coding DNA: TGTGCCACCGGACCGGGCAGGGGGAACACTGAAGCTTTCTTT. The chain recombines TRBV15 with TRBJ1-1, with a possible D match to TRBD1 (6 bases). The CDR3 extends over 14 amino acids. The V gene lost 8 bases and the J gene lost 1 base, with 14 bases spanning the gap. Germline V gives CDR1 LNHNV, CDR2 YYDKDF (reference sequence).

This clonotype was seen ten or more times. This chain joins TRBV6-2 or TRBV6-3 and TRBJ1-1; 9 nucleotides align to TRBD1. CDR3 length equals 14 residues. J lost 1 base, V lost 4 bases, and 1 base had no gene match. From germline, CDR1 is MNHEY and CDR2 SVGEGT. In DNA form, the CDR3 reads TGTGCCAGCAGTTGGACAGGGGCGAACACTGAAGCTTTCTTT. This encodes CASSWTGANTEAFF.

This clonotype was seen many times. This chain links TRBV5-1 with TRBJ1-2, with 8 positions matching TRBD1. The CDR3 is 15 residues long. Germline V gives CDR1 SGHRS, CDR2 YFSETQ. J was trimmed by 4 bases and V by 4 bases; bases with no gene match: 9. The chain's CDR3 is CASSKRQGRSYGYTF. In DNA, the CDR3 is TGCGCCAGCAGCAAACGACAGGGGCGTAGCTATGGCTACACCTTC.

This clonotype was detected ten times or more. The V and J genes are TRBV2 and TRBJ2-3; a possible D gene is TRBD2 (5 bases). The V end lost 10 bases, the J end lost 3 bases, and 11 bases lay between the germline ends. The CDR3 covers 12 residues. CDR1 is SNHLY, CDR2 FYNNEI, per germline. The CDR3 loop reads CATRPGTDTQYF. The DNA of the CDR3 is TGTGCCACCCGACCGGGAACAGATACGCAGTATTTT.

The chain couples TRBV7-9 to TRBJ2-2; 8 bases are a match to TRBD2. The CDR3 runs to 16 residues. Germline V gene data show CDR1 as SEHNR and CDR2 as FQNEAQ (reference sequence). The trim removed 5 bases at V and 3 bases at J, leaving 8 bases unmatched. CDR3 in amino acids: CASSPVASGYTGELFF. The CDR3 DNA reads TGTGCCAGCAGCCCCGTCGCTAGCGGGTACACCGGGGAGCTGTTTTTT.

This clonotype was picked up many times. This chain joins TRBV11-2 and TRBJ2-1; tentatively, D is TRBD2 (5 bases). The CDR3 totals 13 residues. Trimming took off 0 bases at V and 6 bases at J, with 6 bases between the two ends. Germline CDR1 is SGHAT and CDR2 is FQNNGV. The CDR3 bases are TGTGCCAGCAGCTTAGATCGGGGCAATGAGCAGTTCTTC. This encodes CASSLDRGNEQFF.

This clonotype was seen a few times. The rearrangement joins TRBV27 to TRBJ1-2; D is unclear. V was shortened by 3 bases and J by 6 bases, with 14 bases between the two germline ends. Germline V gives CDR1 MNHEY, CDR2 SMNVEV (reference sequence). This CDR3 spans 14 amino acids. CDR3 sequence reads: CASSFHRSPDGYTF. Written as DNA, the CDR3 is TGTGCCAGCAGTTTCCACCGTAGTCCCGATGGCTACACCTTC.

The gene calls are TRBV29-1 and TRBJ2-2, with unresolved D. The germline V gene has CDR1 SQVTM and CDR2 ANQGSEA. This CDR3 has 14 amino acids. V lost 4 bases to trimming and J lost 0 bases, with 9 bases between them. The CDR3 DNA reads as TGCAGCGTTGTTTCAGCCGCGAACACCGGGGAGCTGTTTTTT. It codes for CSVVSAANTGELFF.